These T cell receptor beta chains were read from a single sample in a study of cytomegalovirus exposure and HLA in healthy donors. Sequenced by immunoSEQ multiplex PCR; TCRdb stores in-frame clones only, minus some. The sample consists of under 200,000 clones, 78% of them appearing once. The specimen sequenced was PBMCs. The receptor source for this set is a woman aged 25 to 39 in good health and CMV-seropositive. CDR3s include the opening cysteine and the closing phenylalanine or tryptophan. D genes are given only for firm matches. A row's size may be missing; if present it is once, few, many or a size class.

clone size	D gene	V gene	J gene	CDR3 DNA	CDR3 protein
NA	TRBD1	TRBV14	TRBJ1-2	TGTGCCAGCAGCCACAGGACAGGGGTCACCTATGGCTACACCTTC	CASSHRTGVTYGYTF
NA	TRBD2	TRBV5-1	TRBJ2-1	TGCGCCAGCAGCTGGGTCCTAGCGGGAGGGCACAATGAGCAGTTCTTC	CASSWVLAGGHNEQFF
NA	TRBD2	TRBV19	TRBJ2-1	TGTGCCAGTAGTTTAAGGACTAGGGACGGCAATGAGCAGTTCTTC	CASSLRTRDGNEQFF
NA	TRBD1	TRBV19	TRBJ2-1	TGTGCCAGTAGTCTCAGGGGGCAAGGGACCTACAATGAGCAGTTCTTC	CASSLRGQGTYNEQFF
once	TRBD2	TRBV10-1	TRBJ2-2	TGCGCCAGCAGTGAGTCAGGCCTAGCGGGAACCGGGGAGCTGTTTTTT	CASSESGLAGTGELFF
NA	TRBD2	TRBV4-2	TRBJ2-1	TGTGCCAGCAGCCAAGACCTTCCTAGCGGGTCCTACAATGAGCAGTTCTTC	CASSQDLPSGSYNEQFF
NA	TRBD1	TRBV4-1	TRBJ2-2	TGCGCCAGCAGCAGTAGAAAGGGGGCATCGAGGGGGACCGGGGAGCTGTTTTTT	CASSSRKGASRGTGELFF
few	TRBD1	TRBV6-5	TRBJ1-1	TGTGCCAGCAGTTCGGGACAGGGGGCAAAGACTGAAGCTTTCTTT	CASSSGQGAKTEAFF
NA	NA	TRBV6-5	TRBJ2-1	TGTGCCAGCAGGCAACTCCCCTACAATGAGCAGTTCTTC	CASRQLPYNEQFF
NA	NA	TRBV4-2	TRBJ2-7	TGTGCCAGCAGCTTCGGCCCCCGGGTGAACCACGAGCAGTACTTC	CASSFGPRVNHEQYF
NA	TRBD1	TRBV10-3	TRBJ2-7	TGTGCCATCAGTGGGGGCGGACAGGGCGGACGCGAGCAGTACTTC	CAISGGGQGGREQYF
NA	TRBD2	TRBV29-1	TRBJ2-5	TGCAGCGCCGTGTCACGCAGCGGGAGGGTTAGGGAGACCCAGTACTTC	CSAVSRSGRVRETQYF
few	NA	TRBV5-6	TRBJ2-3	TGTGCCAGCAGCTTGTCGGGGATCTTTCCAGATACGCAGTATTTT	CASSLSGIFPDTQYF
NA	NA	TRBV5-1	TRBJ2-3	TGCGCCAGCAGCTTCGGGTCTCCCACAGATACGCAGTATTTT	CASSFGSPTDTQYF
NA	TRBD1	TRBV7-2	TRBJ2-1	TGTGCCAGCAGCTCTGGACAGGGAACGTACAATGAGCAGTTCTTC	CASSSGQGTYNEQFF
NA	NA	TRBV2	TRBJ1-2	TGTGCCAGCAGTGATCCCGGGTATGGCTACACCTTC	CASSDPGYGYTF
NA	TRBD1	TRBV6-5	TRBJ1-1	TGTGCCAGCAGGACAGGGTTAGTCACTGAAGCTTTCTTT	CASRTGLVTEAFF
NA	NA	TRBV5-5	TRBJ2-7	TGTGCCAGCAGCTTGTCTATGCCCTACGAGCAGTACTTC	CASSLSMPYEQYF
few	NA	TRBV19	TRBJ2-3	TGTGCCAGTACCTCCCCACTAGAACCAGATACGCAGTATTTT	CASTSPLEPDTQYF
NA	NA	TRBV20-1	TRBJ2-7	TGCAGTGTCCAGGTAGCCTACGAGCAGTACTTC	CSVQVAYEQYF
NA	TRBD2	TRBV28	TRBJ2-3	TGTGCCAGCAGTGCAGCGGGGGGGGGCACAGATACGCAGTATTTT	CASSAAGGGTDTQYF
NA	NA	TRBV4-2	TRBJ1-6	TGTGCCAGCAGCTTCGACAGGACTGATTCACCCCTCCACTTT	CASSFDRTDSPLHF
NA	NA	TRBV5-1	TRBJ2-5	TGCGCCAGCAGCTTGGATGTGGCCCGCGGCGACCAGTACTTC	CASSLDVARGDQYF
NA	TRBD1	TRBV10-3	TRBJ2-1	TGTGCCATCAGTGAGTCGTCCGGACAGGGAATGGCCGATGAGCAGTTCTTC	CAISESSGQGMADEQFF
NA	TRBD2	TRBV27	TRBJ2-2	TGTGCCAGCAGTTTCCTAGCGGCTTCCGGGGAGCTGTTTTTT	CASSFLAASGELFF
NA	TRBD2	TRBV25-1	TRBJ2-7	TGTGCCAGCAGTGAATCCGGACTAGCGGACGCCTACGAGCAGTACTTC	CASSESGLADAYEQYF
NA	TRBD1	TRBV6-7	TRBJ2-5	TGTGCCCAACGCCCCGACAGGGGGCTAGAGACCCAGTACTTC	CAQRPDRGLETQYF
NA	TRBD2	TRBV7-8	TRBJ2-5	TGTGCCAGCAGCTTATACCCCCCAGGGACTAGCGGATACCAAGAGACCCAGTACTTC	CASSLYPPGTSGYQETQYF
NA	NA	TRBV2	TRBJ2-1	TGTGCCAGCAGTGAAAGTTCCGGGATACCGTCCTACAATGAGCAGTTCTTC	CASSESSGIPSYNEQFF
NA	NA	TRBV6-5	TRBJ1-2	TGTGCCAGCAGGAGACAGTATGGCTACACCTTC	CASRRQYGYTF
NA	TRBD1	TRBV6-5	TRBJ1-4	TGTGCCAGCAGGACCGACAGGGGGGCCAAAAAACTGTTTTTT	CASRTDRGAKKLFF
NA	NA	TRBV7-9	TRBJ1-2	TGTGCCAGCAGCCCAATTTACAGCTACTATGGCTACACCTTC	CASSPIYSYYGYTF
NA	NA	TRBV7-3	TRBJ1-5	TGTGCCAGCAGCCCCCTTGCCAGTCGAGGGAATCAGCCCCAGCATTTT	CASSPLASRGNQPQHF
NA	NA	TRBV4-2	TRBJ2-5	TGTGCCAGCAGCGCCGGGGGACTGGAAGAGACCCAGTACTTC	CASSAGGLEETQYF
NA	TRBD2	TRBV7-2	TRBJ2-1	TGTGCCAGCAGCCCACCCCCCACTAGCGCGTTATACAATGAGCAGTTCTTC	CASSPPPTSALYNEQFF
NA	NA	TRBV29-1	TRBJ1-1	TGCAGCGTTCTGGGAGGGGACACTGAAGCTTTCTTT	CSVLGGDTEAFF
few	NA	TRBV7-9	TRBJ2-2	TGTGCCAGCAGATTTGGACAACAGACGAACACCGGGGAGCTGTTTTTT	CASRFGQQTNTGELFF
NA	TRBD2	TRBV10-1	TRBJ2-3	TGCGCCAGCGTTGCTAGCGGGAGCGATACGCAGTATTTT	CASVASGSDTQYF
NA	NA	TRBV18	TRBJ1-6	TGTGCCAGCTCACCAAGCAGGGATAACCTCTATAATTCACCCCTCCACTTT	CASSPSRDNLYNSPLHF
few	TRBD1	TRBV2	TRBJ2-3	TGTGCCAGCAGTGATCCTTCCCAGGGGGGCACAGATACGCAGTATTTT	CASSDPSQGGTDTQYF
NA	NA	TRBV9	TRBJ1-4	TGTGCCAGCAGCTCGACAGGCCTTAATGAAAAACTGTTTTTT	CASSSTGLNEKLFF
few	NA	TRBV4-1	TRBJ2-5	TGCGCCAGCAGCCAAGTTCAGGGCAGGGGCGAGACCCAGTACTTC	CASSQVQGRGETQYF
NA	NA	TRBV7-8	TRBJ2-5	TGTGCCAGCAGCTTAGTCACGGGGGGCGGGGAGACCCAGTACTTC	CASSLVTGGGETQYF
NA	TRBD1	TRBV5-6	TRBJ1-2	TGTGCCAGCAGCCCCCTGACAGGGTCCTTCAACTATGGCTACACCTTC	CASSPLTGSFNYGYTF
NA	TRBD1	TRBV15	TRBJ1-3	TGTGCCACCAGCAGAGATGGCCAGGGGGCCGGAAACACCATATATTTT	CATSRDGQGAGNTIYF